This TCR beta chain was sequenced in a study of post-analysis software for immune sequencing data. Turning to the study itself: Recorded disease courses covered relapsing-remitting, secondary progressive and progressive-relapsing multiple sclerosis. Some patients had no subtype annotation. Findings of the study overall: Compared against controls, patients with multiple sclerosis displayed significantly lower normalized Chao1 diversity. In patients, TRBV5-6, TRBV5-1 and TRBV20-1 belonged to five TRBV segments found more frequently than in controls. The authors found that F measure strongly co-clustered same-batch samples.

The germline V gene has CDR1 SGHTA and CDR2 FQGNSA. CDR3 length equals 14 residues. Trimming stripped 4 bases from V and 5 bases from J, with 14 bases between. Unique molecular identifiers were present in the TCR beta cDNA libraries. From the PCR reads, TCRdb called clonotypes with MiXCR, one entry per CDR3 protein. There are more than 450,000 distinct CDR3 sequences in the sample; around 44% occur only once, and about 1.8% lies in the top ten. Concerning this clonotype itself: Its target is not known.

Input material: blood. The source is a girl aged 5-17 years with multiple sclerosis. The chain employs TRBV7-2 and TRBJ1-2; a weak D match, TRBD1 (6 bases). CDR3 residues: CASSYGGPGYGYTF. Here the CDR3 DNA reads TGTGCCAGCAGCTACGGGGGCCCAGGGTATGGCTACACCTTC.